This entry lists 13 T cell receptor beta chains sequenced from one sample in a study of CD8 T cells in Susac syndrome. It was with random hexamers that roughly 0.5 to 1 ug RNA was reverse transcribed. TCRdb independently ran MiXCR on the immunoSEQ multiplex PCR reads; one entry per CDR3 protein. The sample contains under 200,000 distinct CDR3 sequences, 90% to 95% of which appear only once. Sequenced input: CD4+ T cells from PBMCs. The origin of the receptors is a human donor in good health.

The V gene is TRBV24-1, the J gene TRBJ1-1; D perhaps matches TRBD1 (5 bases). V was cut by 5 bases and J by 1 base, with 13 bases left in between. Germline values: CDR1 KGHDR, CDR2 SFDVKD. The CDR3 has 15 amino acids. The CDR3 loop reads CATSAQVGGNTEAFF. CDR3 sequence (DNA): TGTGCCACCAGTGCCCAAGTCGGGGGGAACACTGAAGCTTTCTTT.

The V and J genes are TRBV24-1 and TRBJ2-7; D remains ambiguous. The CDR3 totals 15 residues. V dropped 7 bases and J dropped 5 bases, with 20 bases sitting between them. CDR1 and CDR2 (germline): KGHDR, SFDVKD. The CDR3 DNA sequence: TGTGCCACCAGGACCACCATCCGAAGCCTTCACGAGCAGTACTTC. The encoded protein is CATRTTIRSLHEQYF.

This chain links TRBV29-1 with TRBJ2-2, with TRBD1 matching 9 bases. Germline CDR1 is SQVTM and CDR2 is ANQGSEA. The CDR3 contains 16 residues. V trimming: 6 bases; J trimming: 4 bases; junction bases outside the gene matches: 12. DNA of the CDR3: TGCAGCGTGGATCCCGGGACAGGGTTTGGCACCGGGGAGCTGTTTTTT. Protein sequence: CSVDPGTGFGTGELFF.

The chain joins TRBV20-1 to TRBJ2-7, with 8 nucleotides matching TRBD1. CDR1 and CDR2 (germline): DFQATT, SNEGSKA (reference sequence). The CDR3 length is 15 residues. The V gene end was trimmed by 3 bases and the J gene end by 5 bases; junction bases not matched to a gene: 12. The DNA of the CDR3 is TGCAGTGCTAGTGCCGGGACAGGATGGGGTGACGAGCAGTACTTC. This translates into CSASAGTGWGDEQYF.

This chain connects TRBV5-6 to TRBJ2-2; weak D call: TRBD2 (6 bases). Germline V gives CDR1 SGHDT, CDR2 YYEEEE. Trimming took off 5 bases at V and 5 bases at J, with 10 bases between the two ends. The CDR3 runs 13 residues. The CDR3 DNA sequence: TGTGCCAGCAGACGGGGACTTACCGGGGAGCTGTTTTTT. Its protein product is CASRRGLTGELFF.

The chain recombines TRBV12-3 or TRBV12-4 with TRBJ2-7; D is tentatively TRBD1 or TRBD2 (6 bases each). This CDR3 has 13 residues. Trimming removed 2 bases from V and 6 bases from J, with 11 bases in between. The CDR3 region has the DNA TGTGCCAGCAGTTTATGGGGGGCTGCCGAGCAGTACGTC. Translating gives CASSLWGAAEQYV.

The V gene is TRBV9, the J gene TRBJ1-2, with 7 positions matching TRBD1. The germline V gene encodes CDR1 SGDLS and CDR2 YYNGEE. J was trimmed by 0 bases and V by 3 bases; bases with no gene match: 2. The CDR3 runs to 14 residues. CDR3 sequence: CASSAQGANYGYTF. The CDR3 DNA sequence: TGTGCCAGCAGCGCCCAGGGGGCTAACTATGGCTACACCTTC.

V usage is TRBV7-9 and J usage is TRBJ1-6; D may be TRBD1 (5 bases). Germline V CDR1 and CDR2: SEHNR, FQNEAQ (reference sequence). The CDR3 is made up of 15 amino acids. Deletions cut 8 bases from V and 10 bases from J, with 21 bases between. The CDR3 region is CASGRDPGIGSPLHF. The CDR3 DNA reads TGTGCCAGCGGCCGGGACCCTGGTATTGGGTCACCCCTCCACTTT.

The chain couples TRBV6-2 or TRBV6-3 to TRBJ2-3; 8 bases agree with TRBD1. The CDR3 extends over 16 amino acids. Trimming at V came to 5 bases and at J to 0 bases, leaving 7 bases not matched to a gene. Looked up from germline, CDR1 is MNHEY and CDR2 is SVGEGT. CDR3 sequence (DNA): TGTGCCAGCAGTGGCTGGGACAGGAAAAGCACAGATACGCAGTATTTT. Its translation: CASSGWDRKSTDTQYF.

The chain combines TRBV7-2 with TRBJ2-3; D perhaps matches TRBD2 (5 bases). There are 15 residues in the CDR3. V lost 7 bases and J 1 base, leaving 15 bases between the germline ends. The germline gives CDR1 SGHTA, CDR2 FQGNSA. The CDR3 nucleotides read TGTGCCAGCACCCCTTTGTCCGGGGGCACAGATACGCAGTATTTT. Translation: CASTPLSGGTDTQYF.

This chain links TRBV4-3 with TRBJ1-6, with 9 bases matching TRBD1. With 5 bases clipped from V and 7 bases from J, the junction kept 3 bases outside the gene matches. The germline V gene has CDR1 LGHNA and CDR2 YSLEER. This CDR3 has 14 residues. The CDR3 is CASSGTGYNSPLHF. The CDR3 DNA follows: TGCGCCAGCAGCGGGACAGGGTACAATTCACCCCTCCACTTT.

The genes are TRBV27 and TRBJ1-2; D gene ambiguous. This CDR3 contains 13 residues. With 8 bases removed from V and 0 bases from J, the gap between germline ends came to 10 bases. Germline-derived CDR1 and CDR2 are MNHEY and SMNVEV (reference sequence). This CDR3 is CASRDTSNYGYTF. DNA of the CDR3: TGTGCCAGCCGCGATACCTCTAACTATGGCTACACCTTC.

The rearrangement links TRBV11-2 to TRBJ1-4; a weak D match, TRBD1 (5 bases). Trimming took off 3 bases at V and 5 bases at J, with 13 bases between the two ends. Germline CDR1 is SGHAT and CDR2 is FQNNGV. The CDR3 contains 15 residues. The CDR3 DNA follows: TGTGCCAGCAGCTTTCGGGGGATGGAAAATGAAAAACTGTTTTTT. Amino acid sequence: CASSFRGMENEKLFF. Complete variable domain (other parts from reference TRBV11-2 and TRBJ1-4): EAGVAQSPRYKIIEKRQSVAFWCNPISGHATLYWYQQILGQGPKLLIQFQNNGVVDDSQLPKDRFSAERLKGVDSTLKIQPAKLEDSAVYLCASSFRGMENEKLFFGSGTQLSVL.